Shown below are 16 T cell receptor beta chains from a single sample sequenced in a study of identical twins. TCRdb analysed the 5' RACE reads with MiXCR anew, one entry per CDR3 protein. The table lists approximately 490,000 distinct CDR3 sequences, about 20% of them singletons, with 0.45% to 0.5% in the top ten. The same data also went into a second study, on yellow fever vaccine responses in identical twins.

Sequencing was performed on CD4+ T cells sorted from blood. The receptors shown here come from a woman between 18 and 30 years old in good health.

The J gene is TRBJ2-1, the V gene TRBV28, with 8 bases identical to TRBD2. The germline gives CDR1 MDHEN, CDR2 SYDVKM. V gave up 6 bases and J gave up 6 bases; unmatched junction bases: 10. The length of the CDR3 is 15 residues. CDR3 loop: CASRMGGRWGNEQFF. CDR3 nucleotides: TGTGCCAGCAGGATGGGCGGGAGGTGGGGCAATGAGCAGTTCTTC.

There are a few counts of this clonotype. The chain combines TRBV27 with TRBJ2-1, with D perhaps TRBD2 (6 bases). CDR1 and CDR2 from the germline V gene are MNHEY and SMNVEV (reference sequence). The V end was cut by 3 bases, the J end by 8 bases, with 20 bases between. The CDR3 is made up of 16 amino acids. The CDR3 sequence is CASSLSGGIGHYEQFF. Written as DNA, the CDR3 is TGTGCCAGCAGTTTGTCTGGAGGGATAGGACACTATGAGCAGTTCTTC.

In this sample, this clonotype turned up a few times. The V and J genes are TRBV5-1 and TRBJ2-3; tentative D call: TRBD2 (6 bases). CDR3 length: 16 amino acids. Germline assignment: CDR1 SGHRS and CDR2 YFSETQ. Trimming removed 4 bases from V and 3 bases from J, with 18 bases in between. As DNA, the CDR3 is TGCGCCAGCAGCCAATTGGCCGGGGGTGGGACAGATACGCAGTATTTT. Amino acid sequence: CASSQLAGGGTDTQYF.

The chain is built from TRBV5-6 and TRBJ2-1, with 10 nucleotides matching TRBD2. Germline V lookup: CDR1 SGHDT, CDR2 YYEEEE. CDR3 length equals 16 residues. Trimming took 4 bases from V and 3 from J; bases not matched to a gene: 7. In DNA, the CDR3 is TGTGCCAGCAGCACCATAGCGGGAGGAATCTACAATGAGCAGTTCTTC. Encoded protein: CASSTIAGGIYNEQFF.

This rearrangement joins TRBV5-5 to TRBJ2-5; 8 bases align to TRBD1. CDR1 is SGHKS and CDR2 is YYEKEE in the germline V gene (reference sequence). The CDR3 has 15 amino acids. Germline trimming cut 2 bases from V and 2 bases from J; bases unmatched to any gene: 5. The CDR3 DNA reads as TGTGCCAGCAGCTTCGGGACAGGCCCACAAGAGACCCAGTACTTC. This sequence encodes CASSFGTGPQETQYF.

The chain has TRBV27 and TRBJ1-2; D gene uncertain. This CDR3 has 16 residues. The V end lost 3 bases, the J end lost 4 bases, and 18 bases lay between the germline ends. Germline V CDR1 and CDR2: MNHEY, SMNVEV (reference sequence). The CDR3 region is CASSFYPHGSSYGYTF. The CDR3 DNA is TGTGCCAGCAGTTTTTATCCCCACGGTTCTAGCTATGGCTACACCTTC.

The chain carries TRBV20-1 and TRBJ2-3; perhaps TRBD2 as D (7 bases). Germline V gene sequence: CDR1 DFQATT, CDR2 SNEGSKA (reference sequence). Trimming took off 5 bases at V and 3 bases at J, with 12 bases between the two ends. The CDR3 covers 13 residues. CDR3 amino acids: CSAGLGGTDTQYF. The DNA for the CDR3 is TGCAGTGCTGGACTAGGGGGTACAGATACGCAGTATTTT.

The chain employs TRBV5-1 and TRBJ1-5; D might be TRBD1 (6 bases). This CDR3 comprises 15 residues. Trimming took 0 bases from V and 7 from J, leaving 14 bases between them. Germline CDR1 reads SGHRS; CDR2 reads YFSETQ. DNA for the CDR3: TGCGCCAGCAGCTTGGCGGGGAGTACAGGGCAGCCCCAGCATTTT. Amino acids: CASSLAGSTGQPQHF.

This clonotype was observed a few times. This chain connects TRBV7-3 to TRBJ2-1; TRBD2 aligns across 8 bases. CDR3 length: 16 residues. The germline V gene has CDR1 SGHTA and CDR2 FQGTGA. J gave up 7 bases and V 1 base, and 9 bases lay outside the gene matches. The CDR3 protein is CASSLKGSGIKNEQFF. The CDR3 DNA reads TGTGCCAGCAGCTTAAAAGGTAGCGGGATTAAGAATGAGCAGTTCTTC.

This clonotype was observed a few times. The chain is built from TRBV29-1 and TRBJ2-7, with 8 bases identical to TRBD1. Germline CDR1 reads SQVTM; CDR2 reads ANQGSEA. This CDR3 contains 14 residues. The V gene end was trimmed by 5 bases and the J gene end by 4 bases; junction bases not matched to a gene: 10. The CDR3 spells CSVLGTDRGYEQYF. The CDR3 DNA is TGCAGCGTTCTCGGCACCGACAGGGGTTACGAGCAGTACTTC.

The chain has TRBV6-2 or TRBV6-3 and TRBJ1-1; tentative D call: TRBD1 (5 bases). V lost 0 bases, J lost 4 bases, and 12 bases lay in between. CDR1 is MNHEY and CDR2 is SVGEGT in the germline V gene. The CDR3 has 15 amino acids. The CDR3 loop reads CASSYSKGSVTEAFF. The CDR3 nucleotides read TGTGCCAGCAGTTACTCTAAGGGGAGTGTCACTGAAGCTTTCTTT.

The sample holds a few counts of this clonotype. This chain connects TRBV6-2 or TRBV6-3 to TRBJ2-7; 9 bases are shared with TRBD2. The length of the CDR3 is 15 residues. V lost 7 bases and J lost 2; bases outside the gene matches: 9. Germline V lookup: CDR1 MNHEY, CDR2 SVGEGT. CDR3 bases: TGTGCCAGCACCTTTAGCGGGGGAGCCCCCTACGAGCAGTACGTC. This codes for CASTFSGGAPYEQYV.

The rearrangement uses TRBV7-8 and TRBJ2-5; D is unresolved. The germline CDR1 and CDR2 sequences are SGHVS and FQNEAQ. V was cut by 5 bases and J by 3 bases, with 7 bases left in between. The CDR3 sequence is 12 residues long. CDR3 in amino acids: CASSSREETQYF. CDR3 bases: TGTGCCAGCAGCAGCAGAGAAGAGACCCAGTACTTC.

The chain carries TRBV2 and TRBJ1-5; D unclear. Trimming left V 6 bases short and J 0 bases short, with 9 bases between. The CDR3 extends over 14 amino acids. Germline values: CDR1 SNHLY, CDR2 FYNNEI. The CDR3 loop is CASSGQNSNQPQHF. The CDR3 DNA is TGTGCCAGCAGCGGGCAGAATAGCAATCAGCCCCAGCATTTT. The entire variable domain, with the rest obtained from reference TRBV2 and TRBJ1-5, is as follows: EPEVTQTPSHQVTQMGQEVILRCVPISNHLYFYWYRQILGQKVEFLVSFYNNEISEKSEIFDDQFSVERPDGSNFTLKIRSTKLEDSAMYFCASSGQNSNQPQHFGDGTRLSIL.

The chain employs TRBV25-1 and TRBJ2-5; tentatively, D is TRBD2 (6 bases). The V end lost 8 bases, the J end lost 4 bases, and 20 bases lay between the germline ends. The CDR3 length is 15 residues. The germline gives CDR1 MGHDK, CDR2 SYGVNS. Here the CDR3 DNA reads TGTGCCAGCTCCCCTCTGCGGGGTAGGGGAGAGACCCAGTACTTC. It translates to CASSPLRGRGETQYF.

This clonotype was recorded a few times. The chain has TRBV4-1 and TRBJ2-5; weak D call: TRBD2 (7 bases). Germline CDR1 MGHRA, CDR2 YSYEKL. The germline V and J ends were trimmed by 2 bases and 4 bases, with 17 bases remaining between them. The CDR3 contains 16 residues. The CDR3 loop reads CASSQPSGEGRETQYF. The CDR3 region has the DNA TGCGCCAGCAGCCAACCCTCAGGGGAGGGGCGAGAGACCCAGTACTTC.